This TCR beta chain emerged from a study of cytotoxic CD8 clonotypes in ibrutinib-treated CLL. Study context: On average, each sample had approximately 280,000 productive templates and 100,000 or so productive rearrangements. Study-wide points: Different sampling times were used for sustained-remission and progressing patients.

Details on this clone: Its matching antigen is unknown.

Assay: immunoSEQ multiplex PCR; the TCRdb copy retains only in-frame clones and omits some. The data contain 140,000 or so clones, 70% to 80% of them singletons. The length of the CDR3 is 16 residues. Germline V gene sequence: CDR1 SGHTA, CDR2 FQGTGA. The V and J ends lost 1 base and 0 bases respectively, with 9 bases between them. The chain has TRBV7-3 and TRBJ2-2; D remains ambiguous. The material was PBMCs, obtained after 12 months of ibrutinib treatment. The receptor was isolated from a human donor with chronic lymphocytic leukemia. This CDR3 reads CASSLRQIANTGELFF. CDR3 in DNA: TGTGCCAGCAGCTTAAGGCAGATAGCGAACACCGGGGAGCTGTTTTTT.